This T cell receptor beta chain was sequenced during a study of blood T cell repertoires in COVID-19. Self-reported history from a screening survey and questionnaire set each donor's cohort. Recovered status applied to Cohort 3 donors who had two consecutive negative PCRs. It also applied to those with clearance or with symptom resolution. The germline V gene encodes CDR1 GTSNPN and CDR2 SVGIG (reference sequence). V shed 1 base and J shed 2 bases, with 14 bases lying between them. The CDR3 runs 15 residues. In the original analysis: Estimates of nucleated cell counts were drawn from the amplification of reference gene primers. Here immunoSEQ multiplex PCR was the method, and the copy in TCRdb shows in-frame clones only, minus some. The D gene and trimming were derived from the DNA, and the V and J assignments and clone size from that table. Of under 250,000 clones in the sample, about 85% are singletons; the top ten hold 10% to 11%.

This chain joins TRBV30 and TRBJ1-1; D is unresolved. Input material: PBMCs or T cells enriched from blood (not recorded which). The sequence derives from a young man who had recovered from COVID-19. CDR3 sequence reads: CAWSEPLAGNTEAFF. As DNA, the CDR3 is TGTGCCTGGAGTGAGCCTCTCGCGGGAAACACTGAAGCTTTCTTT.